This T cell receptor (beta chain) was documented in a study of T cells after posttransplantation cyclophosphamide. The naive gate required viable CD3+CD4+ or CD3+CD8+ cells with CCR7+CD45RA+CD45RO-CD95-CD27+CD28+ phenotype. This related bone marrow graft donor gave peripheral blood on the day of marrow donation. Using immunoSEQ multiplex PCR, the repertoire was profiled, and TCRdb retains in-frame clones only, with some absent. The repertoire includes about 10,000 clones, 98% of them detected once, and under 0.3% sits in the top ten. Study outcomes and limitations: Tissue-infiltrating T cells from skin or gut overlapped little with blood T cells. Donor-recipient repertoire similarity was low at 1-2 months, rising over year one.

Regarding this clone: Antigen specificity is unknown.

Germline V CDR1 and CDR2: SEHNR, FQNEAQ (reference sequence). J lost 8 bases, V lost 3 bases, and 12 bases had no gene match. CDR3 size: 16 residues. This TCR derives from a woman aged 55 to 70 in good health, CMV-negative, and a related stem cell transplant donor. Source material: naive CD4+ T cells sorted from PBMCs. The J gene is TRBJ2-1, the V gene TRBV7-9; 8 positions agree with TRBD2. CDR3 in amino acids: CASSFPPSGGRYEQFF. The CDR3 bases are TGTGCCAGCAGCTTCCCTCCGTCGGGGGGGCGGTATGAGCAGTTCTTC. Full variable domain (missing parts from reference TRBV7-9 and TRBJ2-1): DTGVSQNPRHKITKRGQNVTFRCDPISEHNRLYWYRQTLGQGPEFLTYFQNEAQLEKSRLLSDRFSAERPKGSFSTLEIQRTEQGDSAMYLCASSFPPSGGRYEQFFGPGTRLTVL.